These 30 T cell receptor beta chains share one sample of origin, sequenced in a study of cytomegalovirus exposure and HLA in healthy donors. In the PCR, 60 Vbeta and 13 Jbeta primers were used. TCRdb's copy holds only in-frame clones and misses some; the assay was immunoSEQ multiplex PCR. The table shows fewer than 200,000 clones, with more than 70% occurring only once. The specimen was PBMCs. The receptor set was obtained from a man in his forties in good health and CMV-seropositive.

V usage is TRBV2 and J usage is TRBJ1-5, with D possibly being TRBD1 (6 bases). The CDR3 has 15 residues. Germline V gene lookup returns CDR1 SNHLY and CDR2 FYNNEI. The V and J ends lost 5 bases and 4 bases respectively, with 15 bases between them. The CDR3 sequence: CASSQSGRGNQPQHF. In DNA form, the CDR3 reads TGTGCCAGCAGTCAGTCAGGCAGGGGAAATCAGCCCCAGCATTTT.

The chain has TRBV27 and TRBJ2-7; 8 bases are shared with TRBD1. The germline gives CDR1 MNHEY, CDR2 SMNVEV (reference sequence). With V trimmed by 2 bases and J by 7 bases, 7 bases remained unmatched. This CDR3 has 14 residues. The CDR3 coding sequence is TGTGCCAGCAGTTTAAGCGACAGGGGAGAGGAGCAGTACTTC. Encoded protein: CASSLSDRGEEQYF.

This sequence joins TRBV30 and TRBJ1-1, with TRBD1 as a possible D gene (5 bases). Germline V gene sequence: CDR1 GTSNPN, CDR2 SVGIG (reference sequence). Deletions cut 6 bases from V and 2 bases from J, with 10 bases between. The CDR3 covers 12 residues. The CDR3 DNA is TGTGCCTGCTACAGGCTAAACACTGAAGCTTTCTTT. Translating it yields CACYRLNTEAFF. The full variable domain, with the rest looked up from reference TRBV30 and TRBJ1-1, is SQTIHQWPATLVQPVGSPLSLECTVEGTSNPNLYWYRQAAGRGLQLLFYSVGIGQISSEVPQNLSASRPQDRQFILSSKKLLLSDSGFYLCACYRLNTEAFFGQGTRLTVV.

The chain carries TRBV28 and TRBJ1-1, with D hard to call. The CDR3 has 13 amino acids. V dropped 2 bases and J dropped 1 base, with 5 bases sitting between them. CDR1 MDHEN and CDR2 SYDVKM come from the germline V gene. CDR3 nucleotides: TGTGCCAGCAGTTTAGGAGAGAACACTGAAGCTTTCTTT. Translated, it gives CASSLGENTEAFF.

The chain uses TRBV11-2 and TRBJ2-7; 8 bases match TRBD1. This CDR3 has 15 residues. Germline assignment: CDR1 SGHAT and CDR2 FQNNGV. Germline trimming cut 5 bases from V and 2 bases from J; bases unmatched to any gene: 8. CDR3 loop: CASSRGTGFAYEQYF. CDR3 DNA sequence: TGTGCCAGCAGCCGAGGGACAGGATTCGCCTACGAGCAGTACTTC.

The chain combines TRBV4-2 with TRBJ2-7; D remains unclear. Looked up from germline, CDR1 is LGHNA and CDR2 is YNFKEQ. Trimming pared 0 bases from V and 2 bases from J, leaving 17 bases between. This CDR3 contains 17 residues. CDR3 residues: CASSQDSGSSSPYEQYF. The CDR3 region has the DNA TGTGCCAGCAGCCAAGATTCAGGCTCCAGCTCCCCCTACGAGCAGTACTTC.

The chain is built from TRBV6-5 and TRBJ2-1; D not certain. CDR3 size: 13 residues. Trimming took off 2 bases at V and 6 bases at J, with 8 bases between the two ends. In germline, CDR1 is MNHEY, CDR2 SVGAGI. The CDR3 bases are TGTGCCAGCAGTTACCCCGAGCGCAATGAGCAGTTCTTC. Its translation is CASSYPERNEQFF.

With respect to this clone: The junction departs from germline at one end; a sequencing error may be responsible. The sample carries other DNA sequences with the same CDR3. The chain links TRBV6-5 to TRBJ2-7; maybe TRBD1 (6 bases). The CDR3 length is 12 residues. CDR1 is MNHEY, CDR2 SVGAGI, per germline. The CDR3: CASSGQSYEQYF. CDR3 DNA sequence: TGTGCTAGCAGCGGACAGTCCTACGAGCAGTACTTC.

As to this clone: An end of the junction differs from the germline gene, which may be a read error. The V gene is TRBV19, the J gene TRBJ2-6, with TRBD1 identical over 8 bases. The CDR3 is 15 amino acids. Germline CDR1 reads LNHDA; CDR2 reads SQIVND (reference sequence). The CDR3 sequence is CASMAGGIGANGLTF. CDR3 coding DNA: TGTGCCAGTATGGCAGGGGGCATTGGGGCCAACGGCCTGACTTTC.

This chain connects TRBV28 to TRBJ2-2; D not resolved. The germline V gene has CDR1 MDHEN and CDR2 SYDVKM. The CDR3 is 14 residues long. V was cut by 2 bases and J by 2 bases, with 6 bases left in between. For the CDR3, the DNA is TGTGCCAGCAGTTTAACAGTAAACACCGGGGAGCTGTTTTTT. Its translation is CASSLTVNTGELFF. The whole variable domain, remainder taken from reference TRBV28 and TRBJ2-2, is DVKVTQSSRYLVKRTGEKVFLECVQDMDHENMFWYRQDPGLGLRLIYFSYDVKMKEKGDIPEGYSVSREKKERFSLILESASTNQTSMYLCASSLTVNTGELFFGEGSRLTVL.

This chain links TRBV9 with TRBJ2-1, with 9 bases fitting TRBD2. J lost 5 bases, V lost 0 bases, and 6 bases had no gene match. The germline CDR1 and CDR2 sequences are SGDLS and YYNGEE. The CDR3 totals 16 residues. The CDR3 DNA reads TGTGCCAGCAGCGTAGGGGCGGGAGGGCTCGACAATGAGCAGTTCTTC. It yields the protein CASSVGAGGLDNEQFF. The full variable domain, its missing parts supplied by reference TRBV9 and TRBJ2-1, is DSGVTQTPKHLITATGQRVTLRCSPRSGDLSVYWYQQSLDQGLQFLIQYYNGEERAKGNILERFSAQQFPDLHSELNLSSLELGDSALYFCASSVGAGGLDNEQFFGPGTRLTVL.

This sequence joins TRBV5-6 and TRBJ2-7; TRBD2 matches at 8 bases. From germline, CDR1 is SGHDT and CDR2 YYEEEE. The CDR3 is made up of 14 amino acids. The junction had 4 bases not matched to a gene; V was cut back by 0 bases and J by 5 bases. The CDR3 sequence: CASSLVAGPDEQYF. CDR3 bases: TGTGCCAGCAGCTTGGTAGCGGGACCCGACGAGCAGTACTTC. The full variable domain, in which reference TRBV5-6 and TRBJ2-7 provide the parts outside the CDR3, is DAGVTQSPTHLIKTRGQQVTLRCSPKSGHDTVSWYQQALGQGPQFIFQYYEEEERQRGNFPDRFSGHQFPNYSSELNVNALLLGDSALYLCASSLVAGPDEQYFGPGTRLTVT.

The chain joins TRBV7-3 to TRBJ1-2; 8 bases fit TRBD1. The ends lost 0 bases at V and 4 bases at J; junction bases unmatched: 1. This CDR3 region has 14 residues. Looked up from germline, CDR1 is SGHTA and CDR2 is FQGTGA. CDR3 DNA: TGTGCCAGCAGCTTAACCGGACAGGGCTATGGCTACACCTTC. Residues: CASSLTGQGYGYTF.

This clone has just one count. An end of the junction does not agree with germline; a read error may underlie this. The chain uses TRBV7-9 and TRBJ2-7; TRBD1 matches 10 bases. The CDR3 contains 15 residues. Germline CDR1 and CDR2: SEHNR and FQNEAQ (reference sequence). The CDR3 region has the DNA TGTTCCAGCAGCAACGACAGGGGGCGCCCCTACGAGCAGTACTTC. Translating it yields CSSSNDRGRPYEQYF.

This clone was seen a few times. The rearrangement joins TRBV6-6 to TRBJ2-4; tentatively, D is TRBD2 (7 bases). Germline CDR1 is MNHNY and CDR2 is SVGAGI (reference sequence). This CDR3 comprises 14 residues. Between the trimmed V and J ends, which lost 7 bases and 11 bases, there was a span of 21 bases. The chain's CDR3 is CASTWVQGRVVQYF. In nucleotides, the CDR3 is TGTGCCAGCACTTGGGTCCAGGGGAGGGTTGTTCAGTACTTC.

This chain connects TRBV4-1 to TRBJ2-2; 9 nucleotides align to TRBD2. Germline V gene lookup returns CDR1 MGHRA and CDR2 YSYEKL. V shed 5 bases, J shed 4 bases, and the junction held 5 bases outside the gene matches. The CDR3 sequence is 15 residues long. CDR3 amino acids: CASSTAGGITGELFF. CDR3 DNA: TGCGCCAGCAGCACAGCGGGAGGTATCACCGGGGAGCTGTTTTTT.

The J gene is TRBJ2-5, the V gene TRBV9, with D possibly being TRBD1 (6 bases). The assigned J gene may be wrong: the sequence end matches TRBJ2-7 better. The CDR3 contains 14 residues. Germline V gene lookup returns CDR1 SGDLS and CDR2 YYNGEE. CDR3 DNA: TGTGCCAGCAGCTTACGGACAGAATCCTACGAGCAGTACTTC. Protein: CASSLRTESYEQYF.

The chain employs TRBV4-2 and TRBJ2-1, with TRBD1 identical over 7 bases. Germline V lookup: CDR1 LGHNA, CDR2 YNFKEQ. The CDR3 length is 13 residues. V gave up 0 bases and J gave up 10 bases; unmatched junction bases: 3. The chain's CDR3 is CASSQDQGGEQFF. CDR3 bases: TGTGCCAGCAGCCAAGATCAAGGGGGCGAGCAGTTCTTC.

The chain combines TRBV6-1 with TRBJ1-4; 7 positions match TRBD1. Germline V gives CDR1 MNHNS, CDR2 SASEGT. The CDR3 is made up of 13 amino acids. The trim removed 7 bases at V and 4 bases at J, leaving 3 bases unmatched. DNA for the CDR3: TGTGCCAGCATTAACAGGGGTAATGAAAAACTGTTTTTT. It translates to CASINRGNEKLFF.

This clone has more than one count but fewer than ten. CDR3: CASKGGQRVGGELFF. The CDR3 DNA follows: TGTGCCAGCAAAGGTGGACAAAGGGTAGGCGGGGAGCTGTTTTTT. This chain links TRBV6-5 with TRBJ2-2; tentatively, D is TRBD1 (5 bases). Looked up from germline, CDR1 is MNHEY and CDR2 is SVGAGI. The V end lost 7 bases, the J end lost 7 bases, and 19 bases lay between the germline ends. This CDR3 comprises 15 residues.

The CDR3 sequence is CASRRGTGTANSPLHF. Written as DNA, the CDR3 is TGTGCCAGCAGACGGGGGACAGGGACCGCTAATTCACCCCTCCACTTT. The V and J genes are TRBV2 and TRBJ1-6; 9 bases agree with TRBD1. V trimming: 6 bases; J trimming: 6 bases; junction bases outside the gene matches: 9. The germline CDR1 and CDR2 sequences are SNHLY and FYNNEI. CDR3 length equals 16 residues.

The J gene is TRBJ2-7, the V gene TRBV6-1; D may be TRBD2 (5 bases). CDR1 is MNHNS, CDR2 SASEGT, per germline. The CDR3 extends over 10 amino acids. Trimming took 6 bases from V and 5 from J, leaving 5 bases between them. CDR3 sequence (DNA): TGTGCCAGCAGGCGGGACGAGCAGTACTTC. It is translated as CASRRDEQYF.

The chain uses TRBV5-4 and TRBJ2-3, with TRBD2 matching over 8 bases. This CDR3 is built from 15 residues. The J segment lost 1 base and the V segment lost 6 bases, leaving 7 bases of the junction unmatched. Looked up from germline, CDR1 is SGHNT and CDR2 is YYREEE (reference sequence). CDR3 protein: CASTRSGTGTDTQYF. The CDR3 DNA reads TGTGCCAGCACCCGTAGCGGGACGGGCACAGATACGCAGTATTTT.

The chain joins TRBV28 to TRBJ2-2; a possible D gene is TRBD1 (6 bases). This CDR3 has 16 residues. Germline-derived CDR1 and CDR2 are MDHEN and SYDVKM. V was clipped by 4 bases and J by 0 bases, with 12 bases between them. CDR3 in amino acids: CASSSRDIANTGELFF. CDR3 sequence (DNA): TGTGCCAGCAGTTCCCGGGACATCGCGAACACCGGGGAGCTGTTTTTT.

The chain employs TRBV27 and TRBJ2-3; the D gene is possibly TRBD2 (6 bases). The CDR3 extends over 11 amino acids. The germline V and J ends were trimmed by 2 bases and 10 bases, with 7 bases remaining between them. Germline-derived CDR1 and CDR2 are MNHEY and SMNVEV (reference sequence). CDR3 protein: CASSLGTAQYF. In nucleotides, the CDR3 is TGTGCCAGCAGTTTAGGGACTGCGCAGTATTTT.

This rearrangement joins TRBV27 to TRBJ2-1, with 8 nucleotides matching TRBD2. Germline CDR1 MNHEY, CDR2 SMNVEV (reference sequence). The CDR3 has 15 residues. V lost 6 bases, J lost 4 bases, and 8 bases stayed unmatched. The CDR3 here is CASSSGLAAYNEQFF. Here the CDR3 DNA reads TGTGCCAGCAGCTCCGGACTAGCAGCTTACAATGAGCAGTTCTTC.

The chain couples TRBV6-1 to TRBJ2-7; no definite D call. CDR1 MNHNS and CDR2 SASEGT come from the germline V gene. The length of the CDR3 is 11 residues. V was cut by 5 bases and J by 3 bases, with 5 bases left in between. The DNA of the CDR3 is TGTGCCAGCAGTACTTTCTACGAGCAGTACTTC. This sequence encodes CASSTFYEQYF.

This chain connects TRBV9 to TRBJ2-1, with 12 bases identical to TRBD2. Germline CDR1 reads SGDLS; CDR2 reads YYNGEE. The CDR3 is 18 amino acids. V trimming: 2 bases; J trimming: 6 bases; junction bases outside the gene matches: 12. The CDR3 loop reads CASSVAPVLAGGPNEQFF. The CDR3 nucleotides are TGTGCCAGCAGCGTTGCCCCAGTACTAGCGGGAGGACCCAATGAGCAGTTCTTC.

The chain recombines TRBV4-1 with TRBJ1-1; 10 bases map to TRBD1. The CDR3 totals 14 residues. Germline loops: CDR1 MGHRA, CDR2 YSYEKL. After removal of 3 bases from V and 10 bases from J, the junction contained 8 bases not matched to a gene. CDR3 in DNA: TGCGCCAGCAGCCAGGCAGACAGGGGGCGCGGAGCTTTCTTT. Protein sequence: CASSQADRGRGAFF.

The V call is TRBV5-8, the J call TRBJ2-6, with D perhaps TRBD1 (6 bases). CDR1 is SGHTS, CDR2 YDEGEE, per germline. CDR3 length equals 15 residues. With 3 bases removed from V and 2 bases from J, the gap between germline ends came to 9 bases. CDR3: CASSSTGTGANVLTF. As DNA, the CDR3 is TGTGCCAGCAGCTCTACAGGGACTGGGGCCAACGTCCTGACTTTC. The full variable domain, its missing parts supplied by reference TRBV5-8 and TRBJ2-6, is EAGVTQSPTHLIKTRGQQATLRCSPISGHTSVYWYQQALGLGLQFLLWYDEGEERNRGNFPPRFSGRQFPNYSSELNVNALELEDSALYLCASSSTGTGANVLTFGAGSRLTVL.